This T cell receptor (beta chain) was captured in a study of post-analysis software for immune sequencing data. Study-wide context: Disease courses included relapsing-remitting, secondary progressive and progressive-relapsing multiple sclerosis. Study conclusions and caveats: Patients carried roughly five TRBV segments more frequently than controls did, and TRBV5-6, TRBV5-1 and TRBV20-1 were among them. Normalized Chao1 diversity was significantly reduced in patients versus controls. By F measure, samples from a shared preparation batch strongly co-clustered.

The length of the CDR3 is 15 residues. Trimming at V came to 2 bases and at J to 6 bases, leaving 6 bases not matched to a gene. Germline V gene sequence: CDR1 ENHRY, CDR2 SYGVKD. Every TCR beta cDNA library bore unique molecular identifiers. Researchers reported roughly 0.5 million cDNA molecules coming from 1 to 10 million T cells. TCRdb reprocessed the PCR reads via MiXCR and lists one record per CDR3 protein. The sample includes more than 350,000 distinct CDR3 sequences, roughly 40% of them seen just once. This clonotype occurred a few times. Its target is unknown. Material for sequencing was blood. V usage is TRBV10-3 and J usage is TRBJ2-3; 9 positions agree with TRBD2. The TCR originated in a girl aged 2-10 years with multiple sclerosis. CDR3 nucleotide sequence: TGTGCCATCAGTGAGCCTGCTAGCGGGAAGGATACGCAGTATTTT. Translated, it gives CAISEPASGKDTQYF.